A selection of T cell receptor beta chains follows, all from one sample in a study of patients and donors after allogeneic stem cell transplantation. From the RT-PCR reads, TCRdb called clonotypes with MiXCR, one entry per CDR3 protein. The sample has 150,000 to 250,000 distinct CDR3 sequences; about 40% are singletons. Sequenced: blood, either unsorted or a sorted T cell fraction (not recorded which). Receptors originate from a human donor who was either an allogeneic HSCT recipient or a stem cell or donor lymphocyte infusion donor (not recorded which). It is not recorded whose cells these are; they may come from a transplant donor. Each CDR3 is given with its conserved first and last residue. Fields, in order: clone size, J gene, D gene, V gene, CDR3 DNA, CDR3 protein. The D gene is left open where the match is weak. Part of the rows lack a size; the others show once, few, many or a class for expanded clones.

- TRBJ1-1 - TRBV5-1 TGCGCCAGCAGCGCGGGACCCGGGGGGTCCGCTGAAGCTTTCTTT CASSAGPGGSAEAFF
- TRBJ1-1 - TRBV28 TGTGCCAGCAGTTTTTCTACCCCGGGTGAAGCTTTCTTT CASSFSTPGEAFF
- TRBJ2-1 - TRBV2 TGTGCCAGCAGTGAAGAACAGAGCTCCTACAATGAGCAGTTCTTC CASSEEQSSYNEQFF
few TRBJ1-2 - TRBV5-1 TGCGCCAGCAGCCCGGGAGTCGAATCGGGGGGAAATGGCTACACCTTC CASSPGVESGGNGYTF
few TRBJ2-4 - TRBV12-3/TRBV12-4 TGTGCCAGCAGTCCGGGACAAATATTAGCCAAAAACATTCAGTACTTC CASSPGQILAKNIQYF
- TRBJ2-7 - TRBV6-2/TRBV6-3 TGTGCCAGCAGTCGCGACGGTTACGAGCAGTACTTC CASSRDGYEQYF
few TRBJ1-5 TRBD1 TRBV12-3/TRBV12-4 TGTGCCAGCACCCGACAGGGGGCAAATCAGCCCCAGCATTTT CASTRQGANQPQHF
- TRBJ1-2 TRBD1 TRBV6-5 TGTGCCAGCAGTTCCATGGACAGGAACTATGGCTACACCTTC CASSSMDRNYGYTF
- TRBJ2-1 - TRBV18 TGTGCCAGCTCACCAACGAGGGACCCCTACAATGAGCAGTTCTTC CASSPTRDPYNEQFF
- TRBJ1-5 - TRBV7-2 TGTGCCAGCAGCCCACCCTCCTATTATAGCAATCAGCCCCAGCATTTT CASSPPSYYSNQPQHF
few TRBJ1-5 - TRBV7-2 TGTGCCAGCAGCTTAGGCGGGACACAGCCTGGGCCCCAGCATTTT CASSLGGTQPGPQHF
- TRBJ2-6 - TRBV29-1 TGCAGCGTGCTTCCACTCCGCTCTGGGGCCAACGTCCTGACTTTC CSVLPLRSGANVLTF
- TRBJ1-6 - TRBV2 TGTGCCAGCAGCCCCCGAGCAGGCAGCTCCTATAATTCACCCCTCCACTTT CASSPRAGSSYNSPLHF
- TRBJ1-1 - TRBV2 TGTGCCAGCAGTGACGGAGGGTTTGCTTTCTTT CASSDGGFAFF
- TRBJ1-4 - TRBV6-2/TRBV6-3 TGTGCCAGCAGTTTTTGGCCCGCGGGAGAAAAACTGTTTTTT CASSFWPAGEKLFF
few TRBJ2-3 TRBD2 TRBV7-8 TGTGCCAGCAGCTATACACCGACTAGCGCAGATACGCAGTATTTT CASSYTPTSADTQYF
few TRBJ1-1 - TRBV7-9 TGTGCCAGCAGCTTAGTGATGGGGCCTCGGACTGAAGCTTTCTTT CASSLVMGPRTEAFF
few TRBJ1-1 TRBD1 TRBV12-3/TRBV12-4 TGTGCCAGCAGTGGACAGGGGAGGGAAGCTTTCTTT CASSGQGREAFF
- TRBJ2-1 - TRBV27 TGTGCCAGCAGTTTCGGAGCCGCCTACAATGAGCAGTTCTTC CASSFGAAYNEQFF
few TRBJ1-5 - TRBV7-9 TGTGCCGTTACGTGGGGGCTGGGCAATCAGCCCCAGCATTTT CAVTWGLGNQPQHF
- TRBJ2-3 TRBD2 TRBV7-3 TGTGCCAGCAGCTACGTTACCATAGCGGGAGGGCCCGATACGCAGTATTTT CASSYVTIAGGPDTQYF
- TRBJ1-5 - TRBV19 TGTGCCAGTAGCCGAGGGGATCAGCCCCAGCATTTT CASSRGDQPQHF
few TRBJ2-1 - TRBV6-2/TRBV6-3 TGTGCCAGCAGTTACTCCCCCGGTGAGCAGTTCTTC CASSYSPGEQFF
few TRBJ1-2 - TRBV7-2 TGTGCCAGCAGCTTTGGCGGGACCGACGTTTATGGCTACACCTTC CASSFGGTDVYGYTF
few TRBJ1-1 - TRBV15 TGTGCCACCAGCAGTGGAGAGCGCAACACTGAAGCTTTCTTT CATSSGERNTEAFF
few TRBJ2-1 - TRBV5-5 TGTGCCAGCAGCTTGGTGGGGGGAGTACAGGGCAATGAGCAGTTCTTC CASSLVGGVQGNEQFF
- TRBJ1-3 TRBD1 TRBV7-2 TGTGCCAGCAGCCCTTGGACAGGGGACTACCCTGGAAACACCATATATTTT CASSPWTGDYPGNTIYF
once TRBJ2-5 - TRBV6-5 TGTGCCAGCAGTTACTCGGGGGAAGGGGGTTGGGAGACCCAGTACTTC CASSYSGEGGWETQYF
- TRBJ2-7 - TRBV29-1 TGCAGCGTTGAGACAGGATTAGCCTACGAGCAGTACTTC CSVETGLAYEQYF
- TRBJ1-4 - TRBV25-1 TGTGCCAGCAGTGACAGGGCCGAATCATGGGAAAAACTGTTTTTT CASSDRAESWEKLFF
- TRBJ1-1 - TRBV4-3 TGCGCCAGCAGCCAAGGACACCTTAACACTGAAGCTTTCTTT CASSQGHLNTEAFF
- TRBJ2-1 - TRBV11-2 TGTGCCAGCAGCTTTGATGGAGGGTTTGGGGATGAGCAGTTCTTC CASSFDGGFGDEQFF
- TRBJ2-7 - TRBV27 TGTGCCAGCAGTTCCATCCTTAGCCTCTACGAGCAGTACTTC CASSSILSLYEQYF
- TRBJ1-1 - TRBV5-1 TGCGCCAGCAGCTCGGGACCAGGGGTTGGCACTGAAGCTTTCTTT CASSSGPGVGTEAFF
- TRBJ2-2 - TRBV27 TGTGCCAGCAGTTTATTGGGCGTCGGGGAGCTGTTTTTT CASSLLGVGELFF
- TRBJ1-1 - TRBV29-1 TGCAGCGTTCCACTAGGTATAGGGAACACTGAAGCTTTCTTT CSVPLGIGNTEAFF
- TRBJ1-1 TRBD1 TRBV6-5 TGTGCCAGCAGTTACGAGGGACAGGGGTATCGAGGAGCTTTCTTT CASSYEGQGYRGAFF
- TRBJ2-1 - TRBV4-2 TGTGCCAGCAGCCAAGATGTGACGGGTGAGCAGTTCTTC CASSQDVTGEQFF
- TRBJ2-2 - TRBV4-3 TGCGCCAGCAGCCAGGTGGGACGGGGGAACACCGGGGAGCTGTTTTTT CASSQVGRGNTGELFF
- TRBJ2-5 TRBD1 TRBV5-5 TGTGCCAGCAGCAATCCGGGACAGCAAGAGACCCAGTACTTC CASSNPGQQETQYF
many TRBJ1-1 - TRBV7-9 TGTGCCAGCAGCTCTGCCGGGACCCCTGGCACTGAAGCTTTCTTT CASSSAGTPGTEAFF
- TRBJ2-7 TRBD2 TRBV4-3 TGCGCCAGCAGCCAGGATGGGGGAGGGATTAACTACGAGCAGTACTTC CASSQDGGGINYEQYF
- TRBJ2-1 - TRBV9 TGTGCCAGCAGCCCTCCAATCCCGGGCAATGAGCAGTTCTTC CASSPPIPGNEQFF
few TRBJ2-1 TRBD2 TRBV5-4 TGTGCCAGCAGCGAGGGAGGGCTAGCGGGCTACAATGAGCAGTTCTTC CASSEGGLAGYNEQFF
- TRBJ1-1 - TRBV4-3 TGCGCCAGCAGCCATCAGTCACCGAACACTGAAGCTTTCTTT CASSHQSPNTEAFF
- TRBJ2-7 - TRBV20-1 TGCAGTGCTAGATTCTTGCGGGCAAGCTACTACGAGCAGTACTTC CSARFLRASYYEQYF
few TRBJ1-5 TRBD1 TRBV12-3/TRBV12-4 TGTGCCAGCAGTCTACAGGGGACATATCAGCCCCAGCATTTT CASSLQGTYQPQHF
once TRBJ2-5 TRBD1 TRBV25-1 TGTGCCAGCAGGAGGACAGGACAAGAGACCCAGTACTTC CASRRTGQETQYF
- TRBJ2-7 TRBD1 TRBV7-9 TGTGCCAGCAGCCCTCAGACAGGGTCCGAGCAGTACTTC CASSPQTGSEQYF
- TRBJ2-6 - TRBV4-3 TGCGCCAGCAGCCAAGGGGTCCAGCGGCTCTCTGGGGCCAACGTCCTGACTTTC CASSQGVQRLSGANVLTF
- TRBJ1-2 - TRBV27 TGTGCCAGCGGGATGGGAGATGGCTACACCTTC CASGMGDGYTF
few TRBJ1-2 - TRBV15 TGTGCCACCAGCAGAGAGGGCTTCGAAGGCTACACCTTC CATSREGFEGYTF
many TRBJ1-4 TRBD1 TRBV20-1 TGCAGTGCTTCAGGGGGCAGGGATGAAAAACTGTTTTTT CSASGGRDEKLFF
many TRBJ1-5 TRBD1 TRBV2 TGTGCCAGCAGAACAGGGGGTAATCAGCCCCAGCATTTT CASRTGGNQPQHF
many TRBJ1-2 - TRBV5-1 TGCGCCAGCAGCTTGGCCTCTTATGGCTACACCTTC CASSLASYGYTF
- TRBJ1-2 - TRBV6-4 TGTGCCAGCAGTGACGTGGGGGCTTATAACTATGGCTACACCTTC CASSDVGAYNYGYTF
- TRBJ1-2 - TRBV4-3 TGCGCCAGCAGCCAAGAACAGGTTTTTTTCCGCTATGGCTACACCTTC CASSQEQVFFRYGYTF
- TRBJ1-2 - TRBV12-3/TRBV12-4 TGTGCCAGCAGTTTAGGCCAGGGCTACACCTTC CASSLGQGYTF
few TRBJ1-3 - TRBV9 TGTGCCAGCAGCGACACAGGTTATGGAAACACCATATATTTT CASSDTGYGNTIYF